A single sample gave rise to the 8 T cell receptor beta chains below, sequenced in a study of PD-1 blockade in classical Hodgkin lymphoma. Libraries were prepared by immunoSEQ multiplex PCR; TCRdb keeps only in-frame clonotypes and omits some of them. The table has about 15,000 clones, 78% seen once. Stated time point: cycle 4 day 1 (C4D1), after about 6 weeks of nivolumab. All trial patients relapsed after autologous stem cell transplantation. Magnetic negative selection served to purify CD4+ T cells out of PBMCs that had been thawed. Here the sequenced sample was CD4+ T cells from blood, taken before the fourth cycle of nivolumab. These receptors were taken from a human donor with classical Hodgkin lymphoma.

The chain links TRBV11-2 to TRBJ2-6, with D uncertain. CDR1 SGHAT and CDR2 FQNNGV come from the germline V gene. This CDR3 has 17 residues. The germline V and J ends were trimmed by 3 bases and 0 bases, with 12 bases remaining between them. In DNA form, the CDR3 reads TGTGCCAGCAGCTTGCAATATCTCATCTCTGGGGCCAACGTCCTGACTTTC. It codes for CASSLQYLISGANVLTF.

The chain uses TRBV5-5 and TRBJ1-1; D unclear. Germline CDR1 is SGHKS and CDR2 is YYEKEE (reference sequence). The CDR3 consists of 11 residues. V lost 3 bases to trimming and J lost 6 bases, with 6 bases between them. CDR3 sequence: CASSWGAEAFF. The DNA for the CDR3 is TGTGCCAGCAGCTGGGGAGCTGAAGCTTTCTTT. Full variable domain (rest looked up from reference TRBV5-5 and TRBJ1-1): DAGVTQSPTHLIKTRGQQVTLRCSPISGHKSVSWYQQVLGQGPQFIFQYYEKEERGRGNFPDRFSARQFPNYSSELNVNALLLGDSALYLCASSWGAEAFFGQGTRLTVV.

The V and J genes are TRBV4-1 and TRBJ2-2; D remains unclear. The CDR3 is 15 residues long. Deletions cut 8 bases from V and 0 bases from J, with 13 bases between. CDR1 MGHRA and CDR2 YSYEKL come from the germline V gene. The CDR3 loop is CASEDWSANTGELFF. In nucleotides, the CDR3 is TGCGCCAGCGAAGACTGGAGCGCGAACACCGGGGAGCTGTTTTTT.

V usage is TRBV7-2 and J usage is TRBJ1-5; D is ambiguous. Looked up from germline, CDR1 is SGHTA and CDR2 is FQGNSA. This CDR3 has 14 residues. Trimming pared 7 bases from V and 7 bases from J, leaving 17 bases between. The CDR3 nucleotides read TGTGCCAGCAACCGAAATGACCCCGGGCAGCCCCAGCATTTT. It translates to CASNRNDPGQPQHF.

This clone was seen a single time. The chain has TRBV9 and TRBJ2-6, with TRBD2 as a possible D gene (7 bases). The V end lost 1 base, the J end lost 4 bases, and 15 bases lay between the germline ends. The germline V gene has CDR1 SGDLS and CDR2 YYNGEE. CDR3 length: 17 residues. The CDR3 region is CASSVRGGAAGANVLTF. CDR3 bases: TGTGCCAGCAGCGTAAGGGGGGGCGCGGCCGGGGCCAACGTCCTGACTTTC.

The gene calls are TRBV28 and TRBJ2-1; D is unresolved. Per the germline V gene, CDR1 is MDHEN and CDR2 is SYDVKM. The CDR3 length is 10 residues. Trimming stripped 9 bases from V and 4 bases from J, with 4 bases between. The CDR3 protein is CASAYNEQFF. DNA for the CDR3: TGTGCCAGTGCATACAATGAGCAGTTCTTC.

The chain employs TRBV28 and TRBJ2-7, with D unresolved. Trimming took 3 bases from V and 0 from J, leaving 15 bases between them. Germline V gene lookup returns CDR1 MDHEN and CDR2 SYDVKM. The CDR3 spans 16 residues. The CDR3 loop is CASSLAPDWTSYEQYF. The CDR3 region has the DNA TGTGCCAGCAGTTTGGCCCCTGACTGGACCTCCTACGAGCAGTACTTC.

This chain connects TRBV5-6 to TRBJ2-5; 14 bases map to TRBD2. The CDR3 extends over 19 amino acids. Unmatched junction bases numbered 16, after V lost 4 bases and J lost 5 bases. Germline CDR1 SGHDT, CDR2 YYEEEE. The CDR3 bases are TGTGCCAGCAGCCCCACGGCCCGGCGACTAGCGGGAGGGGTGGAGACCCAGTACTTC. Protein sequence: CASSPTARRLAGGVETQYF.